This TCR beta chain was sequenced for a study of response to subunit inactivated influenza vaccine. TCRdb re-analysed the RT-PCR reads in MiXCR, keeping a single row per CDR3 protein. This sample has hundreds of thousands of distinct CDR3 sequences; approximately 7.1% occur once, and the top ten carry 10% to 15%. Overall study results and limits: There was a suggestion from the authors that each seasonal influenza vaccination recruits few new T cells.

The CDR3 totals 14 residues. The germline gives CDR1 SQVTM, CDR2 ANQGSEA. Notes on this clonotype: Its antigen is not identified. A read error may account for a junction end that differs from germline.

The sample consisted of PBMCs from blood, taken less than 30 months after vaccination. The chain is built from TRBV29-1 and TRBJ2-5; 12 nucleotides line up with TRBD2. The receptor's source is a man between 50 and 75 years old who received an inactivated influenza vaccine. The CDR3 reads CSVAWTSGIETEYF. As DNA, the CDR3 is TGCAGCGTTGCGTGGACTAGCGGGATAGAGACCGAGTACTTC.